One sample yielded the 24 T cell receptor beta chains listed below, sequenced in a study of beta chain features in type 1 diabetes. Expressed TCRB transcripts were sequenced because the entire RNA isolate underwent reverse transcription. Some clones are missing from TCRdb's copy, which holds only in-frame ones; the method was immunoSEQ multiplex PCR. The sample includes hundreds of thousands of clones, over 10% of them seen just once. The sample consisted of naive CD4+ T cells from blood. These receptor sequences come from a man aged 18 to 29 in good health.

This clone was seen a few times. The DNA of the CDR3 is TGTGCCAGCAGCTCCCCGCGGGGTTCCTACGAGCAGTACTTC. Translated, it gives CASSSPRGSYEQYF. The chain couples TRBV5-4 to TRBJ2-7, with a weak D call TRBD2 (6 bases). CDR3 length: 14 residues. Per the germline V gene, CDR1 is SGHNT and CDR2 is YYREEE (reference sequence). Trimming pared 3 bases from V and 1 base from J, leaving 11 bases between.

In this sample, this clone turned up a few times. The chain uses TRBV7-7 and TRBJ2-5; TRBD2 might be the D (6 bases). V was clipped by 3 bases and J by 5 bases, with 16 bases between them. This CDR3 contains 15 residues. Germline loops: CDR1 SSHAT, CDR2 FNYEAQ (reference sequence). CDR3 DNA: TGTGCCAGCAGCTTGGTTGGACCCAGCGGGGAGACCCAGTACTTC. Its protein product is CASSLVGPSGETQYF. Combining the CDR3 with reference TRBV7-7 and TRBJ2-5 gives the whole variable domain GAGVSQSPRYKVTKRGQDVTLRCDPISSHATLYWYQQALGQGPEFLTYFNYEAQPDKSGLPSDRFSAERPEGSISTLTIQRTEQRDSAMYRCASSLVGPSGETQYFGPGTRLLVL.

This clone has more than one count but fewer than ten. This chain uses TRBV29-1 with TRBJ2-3; no clear D. CDR3 length: 14 amino acids. Per germline, CDR1 SQVTM and CDR2 ANQGSEA. Trimming left V 4 bases short and J 1 base short, with 12 bases between. The DNA of the CDR3 is TGCAGCGTTGGGTTAATCCGGGGCACAGATACGCAGTATTTT. Translating gives CSVGLIRGTDTQYF.

This clone was seen only a few times. This chain uses TRBV7-3 with TRBJ2-2; 9 nucleotides align to TRBD2. Per the germline V gene, CDR1 is SGHTA and CDR2 is FQGTGA. The CDR3 contains 16 residues. Trimming took 1 base from V and 6 from J; bases not matched to a gene: 6. This CDR3 reads CASSLSSGSGSGELFF. For the CDR3, the DNA is TGTGCCAGCAGCTTAAGTAGCGGGAGTGGATCCGGGGAGCTGTTTTTT.

There are a few counts of this clone. The V gene is TRBV30, the J gene TRBJ1-5, with no clear D. This CDR3 contains 15 residues. CDR1 is GTSNPN, CDR2 SVGIG, per germline (reference sequence). Trimming left V 0 bases short and J 8 bases short, with 17 bases between. The CDR3 bases are TGTGCCTGGAGTGTAGGTTCCCCGGGTGGAAAGCCCCAGCATTTT. This gives the protein CAWSVGSPGGKPQHF.

The V gene is TRBV29-1, the J gene TRBJ2-2; D perhaps matches TRBD2 (5 bases). Germline V gives CDR1 SQVTM, CDR2 ANQGSEA. Trimming took off 5 bases at V and 5 bases at J, with 6 bases between the two ends. The CDR3 contains 11 residues. The chain's CDR3 is CSVTRTGELFF. The CDR3 coding sequence is TGCAGCGTTACTAGGACCGGGGAGCTGTTTTTT.

This chain uses TRBV7-3 with TRBJ1-6, with 10 positions matching TRBD1. J lost 9 bases, V lost 5 bases, and 10 bases had no gene match. The CDR3 extends over 16 amino acids. Germline V lookup: CDR1 SGHTA, CDR2 FQGTGA. CDR3 DNA sequence: TGTGCCAGCAGCCCCGGGCCAGGGACAGGGGTTTCACCCCTCCACTTT. Translated: CASSPGPGTGVSPLHF.

This clone was seen more than once but under ten times. The chain uses TRBV28 and TRBJ2-1; 11 bases are shared with TRBD2. V lost 2 bases, J lost 9 bases, and 9 bases stayed unmatched. Germline V gene data show CDR1 as MDHEN and CDR2 as SYDVKM. The CDR3 extends over 16 amino acids. CDR3: CASSLQVSGRATEQFF. The CDR3 nucleotides are TGTGCCAGCAGTTTACAAGTTAGCGGGAGGGCCACTGAGCAGTTCTTC.

This chain joins TRBV7-9 and TRBJ1-4; the match to TRBD1 covers 7 bases. This CDR3 is 15 amino acids long. Unmatched junction bases numbered 6, after V lost 5 bases and J lost 3 bases. Germline-derived CDR1 and CDR2 are SEHNR and FQNEAQ (reference sequence). The CDR3 sequence is CASSAGDRSNEKLFF. CDR3 bases: TGTGCCAGCAGCGCCGGGGACAGATCTAATGAAAAACTGTTTTTT.

This clone turned up a few times. The chain uses TRBV18 and TRBJ2-2; weak D call: TRBD1 (5 bases). The CDR3 is made up of 17 amino acids. The V gene lost 6 bases and the J gene lost 1 base, with 18 bases spanning the gap. Germline CDR1 reads KGHSH; CDR2 reads LQKENI. The CDR3 reads CASSPARVTLNTGELFF. For the CDR3, the DNA is TGTGCCAGCTCTCCAGCCAGGGTTACACTGAACACCGGGGAGCTGTTTTTT.

A few counts support this clone. This chain uses TRBV10-3 with TRBJ1-2, with 7 bases matching TRBD1. This CDR3 is 11 amino acids long. V lost 11 bases and J lost 6; bases outside the gene matches: 6. Germline V gene lookup returns CDR1 ENHRY and CDR2 SYGVKD. The CDR3 loop reads CAVTDRDGYTF. The DNA of the CDR3 is TGTGCCGTAACTGACAGGGATGGCTACACCTTC.

About this clone: The sample has other DNA sequences that encode this CDR3 too. The V gene is TRBV28, the J gene TRBJ2-7; D possibly corresponds to TRBD2 (6 bases). CDR3 length: 14 residues. The V and J ends lost 2 bases and 2 bases respectively, with 10 bases between them. CDR1 is MDHEN, CDR2 SYDVKM, per germline. DNA of the CDR3: TGTGCCAGCAGTTTAGGTGGCGGGACCTACGAGCAGTACTTC. This codes for CASSLGGGTYEQYF.

In its sample, this clone was seen a few times. J is TRBJ2-3 and V is TRBV11-2; 9 bases map to TRBD2. V shed 0 bases, J shed 2 bases, and the junction held 3 bases outside the gene matches. Germline CDR1 is SGHAT and CDR2 is FQNNGV. The CDR3 spans 16 residues. The CDR3: CASSLDLGLATDTQYF. In nucleotides, the CDR3 is TGTGCCAGCAGCTTAGATCTGGGACTAGCCACAGATACGCAGTATTTT.

The chain couples TRBV7-2 to TRBJ2-2; 11 bases match TRBD2. Germline V gene data show CDR1 as SGHTA and CDR2 as FQGNSA. The CDR3 contains 14 residues. V gave up 3 bases and J gave up 9 bases; unmatched junction bases: 3. For the CDR3, the DNA is TGTGCCAGCAGCTTCAGACTAGCGGGAAGGGAGCTGTTTTTT. It encodes CASSFRLAGRELFF.

A few counts support this clone. The CDR3 loop is CSAGDNTEAFF. The CDR3, as DNA: TGCAGCGCCGGGGATAACACTGAAGCTTTCTTT. This chain uses TRBV29-1 with TRBJ1-1, with no clear D. CDR1 is SQVTM, CDR2 ANQGSEA, per germline. V shed 7 bases and J shed 2 bases, with 8 bases lying between them. The CDR3 runs 11 residues.

This clone was recorded a few times. The rearrangement links TRBV5-4 to TRBJ2-4, with D tentatively TRBD1 (6 bases). Germline CDR1 reads SGHNT; CDR2 reads YYREEE (reference sequence). This CDR3 spans 17 amino acids. V lost 4 bases to trimming and J lost 0 bases, with 17 bases between them. CDR3 amino acids: CASSPFRQGIAKNIQYF. CDR3 coding DNA: TGTGCCAGCAGCCCGTTTCGGCAGGGGATAGCCAAAAACATTCAGTACTTC.

This clone occurred a few times. The chain recombines TRBV28 with TRBJ2-6; D is possibly TRBD1 (5 bases). The CDR3 contains 17 residues. Germline values: CDR1 MDHEN, CDR2 SYDVKM. V lost 4 bases and J lost 3, with 16 bases in between. CDR3 loop: CASSSSIWGGGANVLTF. CDR3 in DNA: TGTGCCAGCAGTTCCTCAATCTGGGGCGGTGGGGCCAACGTCCTGACTTTC.

This clone showed up just a few times. This sequence joins TRBV7-2 and TRBJ2-1, with D perhaps matching TRBD1 (5 bases). The CDR3 is 16 amino acids. Germline assignment: CDR1 SGHTA and CDR2 FQGNSA. Trimming removed 1 base at V and 3 bases at J, with 13 bases between. The CDR3 loop is CASSLDGAGFYNEQFF. DNA for the CDR3: TGTGCCAGCAGCTTAGATGGGGCCGGGTTCTACAATGAGCAGTTCTTC.

This clone was observed a handful of times. V and J are TRBV28 and TRBJ1-2, with 8 bases identical to TRBD1. Losses at the gene ends were 5 bases for V and 4 bases for J; bases not matched to a gene: 9. The CDR3 runs to 15 residues. Germline lookup yields CDR1 MDHEN and CDR2 SYDVKM. The CDR3 DNA sequence: TGTGCCAGCAGTCCCGGACAGGGATTTTCCTATGGCTACACCTTC. This codes for CASSPGQGFSYGYTF.

CDR3 amino acids: CASSLSGSQGAPEQYF. CDR3 DNA sequence: TGCGCCAGCAGCTTGTCCGGTTCCCAGGGGGCGCCCGAGCAGTACTTC. V gene TRBV5-1 combines with J gene TRBJ2-7; 8 bases are a match to TRBD1. V shed 1 base and J 6 bases; nucleotides not matched to a gene: 12. The germline V gene has CDR1 SGHRS and CDR2 YFSETQ. This CDR3 is built from 16 residues.

The chain is built from TRBV18 and TRBJ2-1; 11 positions match TRBD2. Trimming removed 3 bases from V and 6 bases from J; junction bases left unmatched: 10. This CDR3 contains 17 residues. Per the germline V gene, CDR1 is KGHSH and CDR2 is LQKENI. DNA of the CDR3: TGTGCCAGCTCACCTCCGTCTAGCGGGGGGATGGGCAATGAGCAGTTCTTC. Protein product: CASSPPSSGGMGNEQFF.

The chain has TRBV10-3 and TRBJ1-1; D is unresolved. Germline lookup yields CDR1 ENHRY and CDR2 SYGVKD. Trimming shortened V by 3 bases and J by 0 bases, and 8 bases separated the two germline ends. The CDR3 loop spans 14 amino acids. Here the CDR3 reads CAISDSGVNTEAFF. CDR3 sequence (DNA): TGTGCCATCAGTGATAGCGGTGTGAACACTGAAGCTTTCTTT.

A few counts support this clone. V and J are TRBV5-4 and TRBJ2-6; 7 nucleotides line up with TRBD1. CDR3 length equals 16 residues. V lost 2 bases to trimming and J lost 5 bases; unmatched junction nucleotides: 7. Germline CDR1 and CDR2: SGHNT and YYREEE (reference sequence). The CDR3 is CASSFEGAARANVLTF. CDR3 coding DNA: TGTGCCAGCAGCTTTGAGGGGGCGGCCCGGGCCAACGTCCTGACTTTC.

This chain uses TRBV5-6 with TRBJ2-7; TRBD1 matches at 9 bases. The J segment lost 3 bases and the V segment lost 4 bases, leaving 5 bases of the junction unmatched. CDR1 and CDR2 (germline): SGHDT, YYEEEE. CDR3 length: 14 amino acids. The CDR3 here is CASSQGQGGYEQYF. The DNA for the CDR3 is TGTGCCAGCAGCCAGGGACAGGGAGGCTACGAGCAGTACTTC.